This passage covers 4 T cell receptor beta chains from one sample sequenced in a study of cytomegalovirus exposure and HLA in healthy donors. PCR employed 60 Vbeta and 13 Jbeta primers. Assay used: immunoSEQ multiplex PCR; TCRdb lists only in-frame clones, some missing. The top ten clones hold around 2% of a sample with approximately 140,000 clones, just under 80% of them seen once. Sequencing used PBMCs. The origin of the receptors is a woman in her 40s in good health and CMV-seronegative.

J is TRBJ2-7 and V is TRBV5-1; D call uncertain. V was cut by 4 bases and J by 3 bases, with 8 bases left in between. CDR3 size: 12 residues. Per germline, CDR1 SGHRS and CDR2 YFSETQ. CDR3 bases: TGCGCCAGCAGCCTAGTAGGCTACGAGCAGTACTTC. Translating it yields CASSLVGYEQYF.

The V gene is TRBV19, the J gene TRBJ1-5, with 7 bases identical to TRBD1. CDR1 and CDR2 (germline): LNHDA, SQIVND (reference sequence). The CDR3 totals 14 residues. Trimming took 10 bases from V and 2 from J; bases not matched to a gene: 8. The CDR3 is CATPTGYGNQPQHF. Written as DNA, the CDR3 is TGTGCCACCCCGACAGGGTACGGCAATCAGCCCCAGCATTTT.

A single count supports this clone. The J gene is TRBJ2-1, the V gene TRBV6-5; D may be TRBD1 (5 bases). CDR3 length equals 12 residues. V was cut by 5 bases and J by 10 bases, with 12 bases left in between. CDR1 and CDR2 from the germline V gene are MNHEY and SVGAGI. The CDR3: CASSTQGGEQFF. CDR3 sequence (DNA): TGTGCCAGCAGTACCCAGGGTGGCGAGCAGTTCTTC.

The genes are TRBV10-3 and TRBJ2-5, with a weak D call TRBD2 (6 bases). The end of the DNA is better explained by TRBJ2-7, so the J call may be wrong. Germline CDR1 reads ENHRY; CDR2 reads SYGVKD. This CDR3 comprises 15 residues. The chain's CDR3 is CAISEGSSDPYEQYF. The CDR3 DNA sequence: TGTGCCATCAGTGAGGGGTCTAGCGACCCCTACGAGCAGTACTTC.